The 15 T cell receptor beta chains below were found in one sample sequenced in a study of control samples from healthy donors and cancer patients. Sequencing used immunoSEQ multiplex PCR; TCRdb keeps in-frame clones, though not all of them. The table lists 15,000 or so clones, around three quarters of them singletons. Sequencing was carried out using formalin-fixed, paraffin-embedded tissue. Receptor source: a female donor with lung cancer.

A remark on this clone: One end of the junction is discordant with germline, which a read error may explain. The genes are TRBV23-1 and TRBJ2-3; 9 bases match TRBD2. TRBV23-1 is known as an ORF, though its function is uncertain. The CDR3 consists of 16 residues. The CDR3 sequence is CASSQSVAGGTDTQYF. CDR3 nucleotide sequence: TGCGCCAGCAGCCAATCGGTAGCGGGGGGCACAGATACGCAGTATTTT.

This clone was detected only a few times. This same CDR3 is encoded by further DNA sequences in the sample. The gene calls are TRBV7-9 and TRBJ2-7; 7 bases match TRBD1. The CDR3 length is 13 residues. Unmatched junction bases numbered 5, after V lost 4 bases and J lost 5 bases. Germline V gene lookup returns CDR1 SEHNR and CDR2 FQNEAQ (reference sequence). CDR3 region: CASSSGQVHEQYF. The CDR3 nucleotides read TGTGCCAGCAGCTCCGGACAGGTTCACGAGCAGTACTTC.

This clone was recorded once. This chain uses TRBV2 with TRBJ2-1, with 13 positions matching TRBD2. Per the germline V gene, CDR1 is SNHLY and CDR2 is FYNNEI. The CDR3 runs to 17 residues. V was pared by 0 bases and J by 10 bases, with 9 bases of the junction left unmatched. CDR3 bases: TGTGCCAGCAGTGAAGCGGGAGGACTAGCGGGGGCACGGGAGCAGTTCTTC. As protein: CASSEAGGLAGAREQFF.

The chain employs TRBV11-2 and TRBJ2-7, with a possible D match to TRBD1 (5 bases). CDR3 length: 16 residues. V lost 5 bases and J 4 bases, leaving 21 bases between the germline ends. Germline CDR1 reads SGHAT; CDR2 reads FQNNGV. The CDR3 loop reads CASSPDGTGLWYEQYF. DNA of the CDR3: TGTGCCAGCAGCCCGGATGGAACAGGTCTTTGGTACGAGCAGTACTTC.

This clone turned up a few times. The chain is built from TRBV11-2 and TRBJ2-5; D possibly uses TRBD1 or TRBD2 (5 bases each). Germline CDR1 and CDR2: SGHAT and FQNNGV. V was shortened by 5 bases and J by 4 bases, with 14 bases between the two germline ends. CDR3 length equals 14 residues. The CDR3 nucleotides are TGTGCCAGCAGCACGGCCGGGACGCCAGAGACCCAGTACTTC. Protein: CASSTAGTPETQYF.

The rearrangement joins TRBV19 to TRBJ2-5; D possibly corresponds to TRBD1 (5 bases). The CDR3 is made up of 14 amino acids. In germline, CDR1 is LNHDA, CDR2 SQIVND (reference sequence). Between the trimmed V and J ends, which lost 5 bases and 4 bases, there was a span of 14 bases. CDR3 bases: TGTGCCAGTAGTGAGGACGGAAGGGGAGAGACCCAGTACTTC. This sequence encodes CASSEDGRGETQYF.

This clone was counted only a few times. In DNA, the CDR3 is TGTGCCAGCAGTCTGGTTGACAGGGGGAACACTGAAGCTTTCTTT. Protein: CASSLVDRGNTEAFF. The chain employs TRBV5-6 and TRBJ1-1, with 8 bases aligning to TRBD1. Looked up from germline, CDR1 is SGHDT and CDR2 is YYEEEE. With 5 bases clipped from V and 1 base from J, the junction kept 7 bases outside the gene matches. There are 15 residues in the CDR3.

The rearrangement links TRBV27 to TRBJ1-4; tentative D call: TRBD1 (5 bases). Germline lookup yields CDR1 MNHEY and CDR2 SMNVEV (reference sequence). This CDR3 has 16 amino acids. V lost 6 bases and J lost 8, with 22 bases in between. The CDR3 DNA reads TGTGCCAGCAGGAAACAGGACTCAACTAGTCTCGAAAAACTGTTTTTT. Translated: CASRKQDSTSLEKLFF.

The chain is built from TRBV19 and TRBJ1-1; the D gene is possibly TRBD1 (5 bases). This CDR3 has 15 residues. Between the trimmed V and J ends, which lost 6 bases and 4 bases, there was a span of 18 bases. Germline CDR1 reads LNHDA; CDR2 reads SQIVND (reference sequence). The CDR3 loop reads CASSIRGVGGTEAFF. CDR3 in DNA: TGTGCCAGTAGCATAAGAGGGGTAGGAGGCACTGAAGCTTTCTTT.

The J gene is TRBJ1-1, the V gene TRBV9, with D maybe TRBD1 (6 bases). The CDR3 runs to 13 residues. Germline CDR1 is SGDLS and CDR2 is YYNGEE. The V end lost 4 bases, the J end lost 10 bases, and 17 bases lay between the germline ends. CDR3 DNA: TGTGCCAGCAGCTCCGTCGGGGGGACACGAGCTTTCTTT. It codes for CASSSVGGTRAFF.

The chain couples TRBV11-2 to TRBJ2-1; 7 nucleotides line up with TRBD2. Unmatched junction bases numbered 13, after V lost 7 bases and J lost 7 bases. CDR3 length equals 15 residues. CDR1 SGHAT and CDR2 FQNNGV come from the germline V gene. CDR3 sequence reads: CASTSGKFAMNEQFF. CDR3 nucleotides: TGTGCCAGCACGAGCGGGAAGTTTGCAATGAATGAGCAGTTCTTC.

The chain links TRBV6-5 to TRBJ2-5, with D maybe TRBD2 (6 bases). Germline assignment: CDR1 MNHEY and CDR2 SVGAGI. The CDR3 has 14 residues. The V and J ends lost 8 bases and 1 base respectively, with 14 bases between them. The CDR3 coding sequence is TGTGCCAGCCGCCCCGGGGGTCCCCAAGAGACCCAGTACTTC. This sequence encodes CASRPGGPQETQYF.

Comment on this clone: One end of the junction varies from germline; a read error may be responsible. This chain uses TRBV5-1 with TRBJ2-3; D may correspond to TRBD1 or TRBD2 (6 bases each). Germline CDR1 reads SGHRS; CDR2 reads YFSETQ. CDR3 length: 17 residues. CDR3 DNA: TGCGCCCGCAGCCGGGAGTGGGGGGCGGGGTCCACAGATACGCAGTATTTT. Translated: CARSREWGAGSTDTQYF.

The rearrangement links TRBV12-3 or TRBV12-4 to TRBJ2-1; D not certain. V shed 4 bases and J shed 6 bases, with 7 bases lying between them. CDR3 length: 12 residues. CDR3 in amino acids: CASSSGPNEQFF. The DNA for the CDR3 is TGTGCCAGCAGTTCCGGCCCCAATGAGCAGTTCTTC.

The V call is TRBV12-5, the J call TRBJ1-5; D unclear. This CDR3 comprises 13 residues. CDR1 is LGHNT, CDR2 FRNRAP, per germline. Trimming cost V 0 bases and J 6 bases, with 6 bases left between them. The CDR3 nucleotides read TGTGCTAGTGGTTTGGTATTGAGTCAGCCCCAGCATTTT. Its translation is CASGLVLSQPQHF. Full variable domain (rest looked up from reference TRBV12-5 and TRBJ1-5): DARVTQTPRHKVTEMGQEVTMRCQPILGHNTVFWYRQTMMQGLELLAYFRNRAPLDDSGMPKDRFSAEMPDATLATLKIQPSEPRDSAVYFCASGLVLSQPQHFGDGTRLSIL.